Each of the 5 T cell receptor beta chains below was sequenced from the same sample in a study of T cells in localized non-small cell lung cancer. Sequencing was performed with immunoSEQ multiplex PCR; in TCRdb, only in-frame clones are kept and a portion is missing. The sample shows 12,000 or so clones, about 85% of them seen only once. The sample was peripheral blood, taken before any cancer treatment. The receptors originated from a male donor at least 60 years old with stage III lung adenocarcinoma.

The chain links TRBV23-1 to TRBJ2-1; D is undetermined. TRBV23-1 is known as an ORF, though its function is uncertain. This CDR3 comprises 18 residues. V gave up 0 bases and J gave up 4 bases, with 19 bases separating them. CDR3 bases: TGCGCCAGCAGTCAATCGAAAGGACCCCTTCTCGCTTACAATGAGCAGTTCTTC. Translating it yields CASSQSKGPLLAYNEQFF.

The chain is built from TRBV28 and TRBJ2-2, with TRBD1 identical over 9 bases. The CDR3 length is 15 residues. J lost 3 bases, V lost 6 bases, and 5 bases had no gene match. Germline V gene lookup returns CDR1 MDHEN and CDR2 SYDVKM. CDR3 loop: CASSIGTGYTGELFF. In DNA, the CDR3 is TGTGCCAGCAGCATCGGGACAGGGTACACCGGGGAGCTGTTTTTT.

This clone was detected only once. The chain links TRBV11-2 to TRBJ2-1; tentative D call: TRBD1 (5 bases). The CDR3 length is 15 residues. Germline CDR1 and CDR2: SGHAT and FQNNGV. V shed 3 bases and J shed 0 bases, with 9 bases lying between them. CDR3 protein: CASSFQGNSYNEQFF. CDR3 DNA: TGTGCCAGCAGCTTCCAGGGTAACTCCTACAATGAGCAGTTCTTC.

The V call is TRBV5-5, the J call TRBJ2-5; no reliable D call. Germline CDR1 reads SGHKS; CDR2 reads YYEKEE (reference sequence). The CDR3 consists of 14 residues. The ends were cut back, 4 bases at V and 1 base at J, with 11 bases in the middle. CDR3 sequence (DNA): TGTGCCAGCAGCCGTCTCAGGACCCAAGAGACCCAGTACTTC. Protein product: CASSRLRTQETQYF.

This clone was found once. This sequence joins TRBV7-3 and TRBJ2-3; D remains unclear. The CDR3 runs 14 residues. Trimming cost V 5 bases and J 4 bases, with 13 bases left between them. The germline V gene encodes CDR1 SGHTA and CDR2 FQGTGA. CDR3 nucleotides: TGTGCCAGCAGCCCGCACCTCTCCGCAGATACGCAGTATTTT. As protein: CASSPHLSADTQYF.